This passage covers 16 T cell receptor beta chains from one sample sequenced in a study of T cell responses to AZD1222 COVID-19 vaccine. Sequencing used immunoSEQ multiplex PCR; TCRdb keeps in-frame clones, though not all of them. Altogether more than 100,000 clones are present, around nine tenths being singletons, with the ten largest covering 1.7%. Source: peripheral blood, taken on day 0 of AZD1222 vaccination. These receptor sequences come from an adult in good health.

This clone was seen just once. This rearrangement joins TRBV5-1 to TRBJ1-1, with a weak D call TRBD1 (5 bases). The CDR3 covers 16 residues. Trimming took 4 bases from V and 1 from J, leaving 17 bases between them. From germline, CDR1 is SGHRS and CDR2 YFSETQ. CDR3 protein: CASSLSSRGGNTEAFF. The CDR3 nucleotides are TGCGCCAGCAGCCTTAGTTCCCGGGGCGGGAACACTGAAGCTTTCTTT. Looking up the rest from reference TRBV5-1 and TRBJ1-1 gives the full variable domain: KAGVTQTPRYLIKTRGQQVTLSCSPISGHRSVSWYQQTPGQGLQFLFEYFSETQRNKGNFPGRFSGRQFSNSRSEMNVSTLELGDSALYLCASSLSSRGGNTEAFFGQGTRLTVV.

V gene TRBV6-5 combines with J gene TRBJ1-2; no clear D. Germline V gene sequence: CDR1 MNHEY, CDR2 SVGAGI. The CDR3 covers 13 residues. V was clipped by 6 bases and J by 8 bases, with 16 bases between them. Written as DNA, the CDR3 is TGTGCCAGCAGAATCGGGGAGCTCGGGGGCTACACCTTC. Its protein is CASRIGELGGYTF.

The J gene is TRBJ1-5, the V gene TRBV29-1; no firm D call. V lost 4 bases and J lost 0, with 10 bases in between. The CDR3 totals 14 residues. Germline values: CDR1 SQVTM, CDR2 ANQGSEA. This CDR3 reads CSVGGQYSNQPQHF. CDR3 sequence (DNA): TGCAGCGTTGGTGGGCAGTATAGCAATCAGCCCCAGCATTTT.

V is TRBV19 and J is TRBJ1-2; D perhaps matches TRBD1 (6 bases). CDR1 and CDR2 from the germline V gene are LNHDA and SQIVND (reference sequence). The CDR3 covers 14 residues. V was cut by 9 bases and J by 4 bases, with 18 bases left in between. CDR3 sequence reads: CARGLGGGGYGYTF. The CDR3 DNA reads as TGTGCCAGGGGTTTAGGGGGTGGCGGCTATGGCTACACCTTC.

This chain uses TRBV5-1 with TRBJ1-2; weak D call: TRBD1 (6 bases). Trimming removed 9 bases at V and 1 base at J, with 19 bases between. The length of the CDR3 is 15 residues. Germline lookup yields CDR1 SGHRS and CDR2 YFSETQ. The CDR3 here is CATRQDPHYNYGYTF. DNA of the CDR3: TGCGCCACCCGACAGGACCCACATTATAACTATGGCTACACCTTC. Full variable domain (missing parts from reference TRBV5-1 and TRBJ1-2): KAGVTQTPRYLIKTRGQQVTLSCSPISGHRSVSWYQQTPGQGLQFLFEYFSETQRNKGNFPGRFSGRQFSNSRSEMNVSTLELGDSALYLCATRQDPHYNYGYTFGSGTRLTVV.

This rearrangement joins TRBV4-3 to TRBJ2-1; 8 positions agree with TRBD1. The trim removed 1 base at V and 5 bases at J, leaving 4 bases unmatched. The CDR3 length is 15 residues. Germline values: CDR1 LGHNA, CDR2 YSLEER. CDR3 sequence reads: CASSQVHRGDNEQFF. The CDR3 DNA is TGCGCCAGCAGCCAAGTGCACAGGGGGGACAATGAGCAGTTCTTC.

This chain links TRBV28 with TRBJ1-2; D might be TRBD1 (5 bases). Trimming cost V 6 bases and J 4 bases, with 12 bases left between them. Per the germline V gene, CDR1 is MDHEN and CDR2 is SYDVKM. The CDR3 is 13 residues long. The CDR3 DNA reads TGTGCCAGCAGCCTACCGGGGGTCTATGGCTACACCTTC. This codes for CASSLPGVYGYTF.

This chain uses TRBV7-2 with TRBJ2-5; D is unclear. The CDR3 spans 15 residues. The ends were cut back, 5 bases at V and 4 bases at J, with 17 bases in the middle. Germline V gives CDR1 SGHTA, CDR2 FQGNSA. CDR3 amino acids: CASSIDWTGGETQYF. The CDR3 bases are TGTGCCAGCAGCATCGACTGGACCGGTGGAGAGACCCAGTACTTC.

This CDR3 is CASTKRASGNTGELFF. The CDR3 DNA reads TGTGCCAGTACCAAGAGGGCTAGCGGGAACACCGGGGAGCTGTTTTTT. This chain uses TRBV19 with TRBJ2-2, with 7 bases fitting TRBD2. The V gene end was trimmed by 7 bases and the J gene end by 1 base; junction bases not matched to a gene: 9. Germline V lookup: CDR1 LNHDA, CDR2 SQIVND (reference sequence). There are 16 residues in the CDR3.

The table lists this clone with a few counts. J is TRBJ1-1 and V is TRBV6-1; perhaps TRBD1 as D (5 bases). The CDR3 extends over 15 amino acids. Trimming stripped 2 bases from V and 1 base from J, with 11 bases between. Germline CDR1 and CDR2: MNHNS and SASEGT. The CDR3 here is CASSEPGQGNTEAFF. The DNA for the CDR3 is TGTGCCAGCAGTGAACCGGGCCAGGGGAACACTGAAGCTTTCTTT.

The chain combines TRBV6-5 with TRBJ2-5; the D gene could be TRBD1 or TRBD2 (5 bases each). The V end lost 11 bases, the J end lost 4 bases, and 23 bases lay between the germline ends. CDR3 length equals 15 residues. Germline V CDR1 and CDR2: MNHEY, SVGAGI. The CDR3 protein is CAAARGRQGVETQYF. The CDR3 nucleotides read TGTGCCGCGGCCCGCGGGCGCCAAGGGGTAGAGACCCAGTACTTC.

DNA for the CDR3: TGTGCCAGCAGTTTAGCAGGGGCAAGCTCTGGAAACACCATATATTTT. This translates into CASSLAGASSGNTIYF. V gene TRBV27 combines with J gene TRBJ1-3, with D tentatively TRBD1 (6 bases). Germline values: CDR1 MNHEY, CDR2 SMNVEV (reference sequence). CDR3 length: 16 amino acids. Trimming cost V 2 bases and J 0 bases, with 11 bases left between them.

The V gene is TRBV27, the J gene TRBJ1-3, with D hard to call. Germline values: CDR1 MNHEY, CDR2 SMNVEV (reference sequence). V was trimmed by 5 bases and J by 0 bases, leaving 5 bases between them. The CDR3 loop spans 13 amino acids. The CDR3 DNA sequence: TGTGCCAGCAGTCCTTACTCTGGAAACACCATATATTTT. This translates into CASSPYSGNTIYF.

V is TRBV2 and J is TRBJ1-1, with a tentative D call TRBD1 (5 bases). The V gene lost 6 bases and the J gene lost 3 bases, with 11 bases spanning the gap. This CDR3 is 13 amino acids long. Germline V gene sequence: CDR1 SNHLY, CDR2 FYNNEI. The CDR3 DNA reads TGTGCCAGCAGAGGGGAGAGTTACACTGAAGCTTTCTTT. Its translation: CASRGESYTEAFF.

The sample holds one count of this clone. The chain links TRBV2 to TRBJ1-1; 9 nucleotides align to TRBD1. This CDR3 has 14 amino acids. The ends lost 10 bases at V and 10 bases at J; junction bases unmatched: 16. Germline loops: CDR1 SNHLY, CDR2 FYNNEI. The CDR3: CAILRGDRANGAFF. The CDR3 coding sequence is TGTGCCATCCTTCGGGGGGACAGGGCAAATGGAGCTTTCTTT.

The chain recombines TRBV2 with TRBJ2-7; no firm D call. Per germline, CDR1 SNHLY and CDR2 FYNNEI. Trimming took off 4 bases at V and 4 bases at J, with 2 bases between the two ends. CDR3 length: 10 amino acids. CDR3 residues: CASSGYEQYF. The CDR3 DNA follows: TGTGCCAGCAGTGGTTACGAGCAGTACTTC.